The 12 T cell receptor beta chains in this list originate from one sample, sequenced in a study of T cells after yellow fever vaccination. TCRdb analysed the 5' RACE reads with MiXCR anew, one entry per CDR3 protein. The sample holds a few hundred thousand distinct CDR3 sequences; 8.1% are singletons and the top ten take roughly a sixth. Source: PBMCs, taken roughly 45 days after the first yellow fever vaccination. The receptors stem from a man younger than 35 who received the YFV17D yellow fever vaccine.

Remarks on this clonotype: This CDR3 is missing its conserved last phenylalanine or tryptophan, likely due to a read error. V is TRBV7-2 and J is TRBJ2-7; perhaps TRBD2 as D (7 bases). There are 17 residues in the CDR3. Per the germline V gene, CDR1 is SGHTA and CDR2 is FQGNSA. V was pared by 5 bases and J by 3 bases, with 23 bases between. The DNA of the CDR3 is TGTGCCAGCAGCCCTCACGGGGGGACAAACTCAGACTACGAGCAGTACTCC. Its translation: CASSPHGGTNSDYEQYS.

A few counts support this clonotype. The junction departs from germline at one end; a sequencing error may be responsible. The rearrangement uses TRBV7-7 and TRBJ2-5; D is possibly TRBD1 or TRBD2 (6 bases each). Germline loops: CDR1 SSHAT, CDR2 FNYEAQ (reference sequence). This CDR3 is built from 15 residues. The CDR3 DNA reads as TGTGCTAGCAGCTTAGGAGGGGGAGCCGAAGAGACCCAGTACTTC. Protein product: CASSLGGGAEETQYF.

The rearrangement uses TRBV5-1 and TRBJ2-1, with 8 bases identical to TRBD2. The CDR3 runs to 14 residues. The V gene's germline CDR1 is SGHRS and CDR2 YFSETQ. J lost 7 bases, V lost 4 bases, and 7 bases had no gene match. CDR3 bases: TGCGCCAGCAGCCGTGACACTAGCGGTAATGAGCAGTTCTTC. Translating it yields CASSRDTSGNEQFF.

This clonotype was detected a few times. The germline gene is not matched at one end of the junction; a read error may be the cause. The chain has TRBV7-3 and TRBJ1-1; 7 bases match TRBD1. The CDR3 is made up of 14 amino acids. Germline CDR1 SGHTA, CDR2 FQGTGA. CDR3: CASRLTRTGFEAFF. CDR3 coding DNA: TGTGCCAGCAGATTAACGAGGACAGGTTTTGAAGCTTTCTTT. The whole variable domain, remainder taken from reference TRBV7-3 and TRBJ1-1, is GAGVSQTPSNKVTEKGKYVELRCDPISGHTALYWYRQSLGQGPEFLIYFQGTGAADDSGLPNDRFFAVRPEGSVSTLKIQRTERGDSAVYLCASRLTRTGFEAFFGQGTRLTVV.

This chain connects TRBV11-2 to TRBJ1-6; 7 bases are shared with TRBD1. The CDR3 has 16 residues. V trimming: 5 bases; J trimming: 5 bases; junction bases outside the gene matches: 9. Germline V gene sequence: CDR1 SGHAT, CDR2 FQNNGV. CDR3 sequence reads: CASSEMGTANNSPLHF. In DNA, the CDR3 is TGTGCCAGCAGCGAAATGGGGACAGCTAATAATTCACCCCTCCACTTT.

The rearrangement joins TRBV5-5 to TRBJ1-1, with D maybe TRBD1 (5 bases). The CDR3 sequence is 13 residues long. The germline gives CDR1 SGHKS, CDR2 YYEKEE (reference sequence). V lost 4 bases and J 4 bases, leaving 11 bases between the germline ends. The CDR3 is CASSPWGSTEAFF. The CDR3 DNA follows: TGTGCCAGCAGCCCATGGGGGAGCACTGAAGCTTTCTTT. Full variable domain (rest looked up from reference TRBV5-5 and TRBJ1-1): DAGVTQSPTHLIKTRGQQVTLRCSPISGHKSVSWYQQVLGQGPQFIFQYYEKEERGRGNFPDRFSARQFPNYSSELNVNALLLGDSALYLCASSPWGSTEAFFGQGTRLTVV.

The CDR3 coding sequence is TGTGCCAGCAGCCCACAGGGGGGTTCAGATACGCAGTATTTT. Translated: CASSPQGGSDTQYF. The genes are TRBV9 and TRBJ2-3; TRBD1 agrees at 8 bases. Germline-derived CDR1 and CDR2 are SGDLS and YYNGEE. The CDR3 runs to 14 residues. V lost 4 bases to trimming and J lost 4 bases; unmatched junction nucleotides: 5.

This clonotype has only one observation. The genes are TRBV19 and TRBJ1-5; D might be TRBD1 (6 bases). In germline, CDR1 is LNHDA, CDR2 SQIVND (reference sequence). With 5 bases removed from V and 6 bases from J, the gap between germline ends came to 14 bases. The CDR3 has 14 residues. DNA for the CDR3: TGTGCCAGTAGTCCACAGGGAGACGGTCAGCCCCAGCATTTT. Amino acid sequence: CASSPQGDGQPQHF.

The chain recombines TRBV7-2 with TRBJ1-2; D call uncertain. V shed 4 bases and J shed 7 bases, with 10 bases lying between them. CDR3 length: 12 residues. Germline CDR1 is SGHTA and CDR2 is FQGNSA. CDR3 DNA sequence: TGTGCCAGCAGCTCCTCCTGGGGTGGCTACACCTTC. Translating it yields CASSSSWGGYTF.

This clonotype was counted a few times. CDR3 protein: CSAKRGAGNTEAFF. The CDR3, as DNA: TGCAGTGCGAAACGAGGGGCTGGGAACACTGAAGCTTTCTTT. The chain uses TRBV20-1 and TRBJ1-1; TRBD1 might be the D (5 bases). V was cut by 6 bases and J by 1 base, with 15 bases left in between. The CDR3 length is 14 residues. The germline V gene has CDR1 DFQATT and CDR2 SNEGSKA (reference sequence).

This clonotype was detected only a few times. V usage is TRBV28 and J usage is TRBJ2-2; D uncertain. The CDR3 runs to 14 residues. V shed 3 bases and J shed 6 bases, with 11 bases lying between them. Germline CDR1 and CDR2: MDHEN and SYDVKM. The CDR3 DNA reads TGTGCCAGCAGTTTTATCGGTTTGTCCGGGGAGCTGTTTTTT. Protein sequence: CASSFIGLSGELFF.

This clonotype was counted at least ten times. J is TRBJ1-2 and V is TRBV5-1, with TRBD1 matching over 7 bases. Germline lookup yields CDR1 SGHRS and CDR2 YFSETQ. The V and J ends lost 4 bases and 0 bases, in that order; junction bases with no gene match: 3. This CDR3 is built from 14 residues. The CDR3 coding sequence is TGCGCCAGCAGCCGACAGGGATCTAACTATGGCTACACCTTC. It encodes CASSRQGSNYGYTF.